This paragraph reports one T cell receptor beta chain. Its antigen is currently not known. The record has no base qualities; no much larger clone is one base away. Library preparation was by 5' RACE. The run used an Illumina HiSeq 2000. A universal primer binding site was introduced by template switching, and a unique molecular identifier was present in the final cDNA, enabling accurate counting of TCR cDNA molecules. Specific primers in the conserved constant-segment region were used to synthesize first-strand cDNA for TCR alpha and beta chains. To control for contamination, each cDNA library was double barcoded with a SMART-Mk sample barcode plus Illumina barcodes. TruSeq adapter sequences, together with Illumina sample barcodes, were added in two successive PCR steps. The Illumina HiSeq platform was used with custom primers to sequence TCR alpha and beta cDNA libraries. Per the source publication's procedure: Unique molecular identifiers were extracted from raw reads with MiGEC, and CDR3 positions were determined with MiXCR. For each individual, recombination models were inferred using an EM algorithm with the repgenHMM and IGoR tools. The tcR package in R was used for shared clonotype analysis, with sharing normalized by the product of cloneset sizes. To study raw recombination without the effects of thymic and clonal selection, out-of-frame nonproductive sequences were analyzed. The public reads were quality trimmed at Q25 with fastp and then assembled into clones with MiXCR by TCRdb, keeping productive beta chains. Under each unique CDR3 protein, matching rows form one entry showing the most common genes and DNA. The V and J calls follow TCRdb's processing rather than the paper's. A total of hundreds of thousands of distinct CDR3 sequences appear in this sample, about 9.4% of them only once. The top ten hold 0.75% to 1% of the sample.

This entry comes from a study of identical twins (dated by TCRdb to about 2016). Describing the broader study: The study deep-sequenced TCR alpha and beta repertoires from monozygotic twins, unrelated adults of various ages and cord blood to test whether fetal clonotypes persist. To rule out contamination, replicate twin experiments were performed at different times with different library preparation protocols.

What the study reported, not specific to this receptor: In beta out-of-frame sequences, excess twin sharing was weaker, because having fewer shared sequences lowered the signal-to-noise ratio. Because the same donors could not be followed over many years, conclusions were based on cross-sectional statistical analysis. Compared with coincidental sharing between unrelated individuals, an excess of low generation-probability sequences was observed among out-of-frame TCR alpha sequences shared between twins. In monozygotic twins, out-of-frame TCR alpha sharing was systematically underestimated by recombination models, although the models agreed with sharing between unrelated individuals. Invariant T cells such as MAIT and iNKT could partly confound zero-insertion analyses, although diverse VJ usage argued against such confounding for most clonotypes. Abundant cord blood beta clonotypes carried fewer insertions; young adult naive repertoires showed a weaker similar trend, while memory repertoires showed none.

Every donor was a healthy Caucasian. The twin cohort comprised three pairs of female monozygotic twins, all aged about 18 to 29 years. RNA for TCR libraries was isolated from peripheral blood mononuclear cells. These same records also appear under a second study, on yellow fever vaccine responses in identical twins. The second publication reports: According to the authors, in identical twins the way T cells responded to vaccination appeared partly convergent and partly personalized. Focusing on identical twins, the study followed the T cell clones that responded to the vaccine, and did so with precision.

The receptor was derived from a woman between 18 and 29 years old in good health. The sequencing sample was made of PBMCs.

The CDR3 reads CASSLVRGTGGEQFF. The bases read TGTGCCAGCAGCCTAGTCCGGGGGACCGGGGGGGAGCAGTTCTTC. The sequence joins TRBV11-3 to TRBJ2-1, with TRBD2 identical over 7 junction bases. The V end gives up 5 bases and the J end 10 bases, leaving 14 bases in the junction not matched to a gene. For CDR1 and CDR2, the germline V gene lists SGHNT and YENEEA. Taken from cysteine to phenylalanine, the CDR3 has 15 residues. Of all the DNA, just the CDR3 is kept, 45 bases in frame from base 1.